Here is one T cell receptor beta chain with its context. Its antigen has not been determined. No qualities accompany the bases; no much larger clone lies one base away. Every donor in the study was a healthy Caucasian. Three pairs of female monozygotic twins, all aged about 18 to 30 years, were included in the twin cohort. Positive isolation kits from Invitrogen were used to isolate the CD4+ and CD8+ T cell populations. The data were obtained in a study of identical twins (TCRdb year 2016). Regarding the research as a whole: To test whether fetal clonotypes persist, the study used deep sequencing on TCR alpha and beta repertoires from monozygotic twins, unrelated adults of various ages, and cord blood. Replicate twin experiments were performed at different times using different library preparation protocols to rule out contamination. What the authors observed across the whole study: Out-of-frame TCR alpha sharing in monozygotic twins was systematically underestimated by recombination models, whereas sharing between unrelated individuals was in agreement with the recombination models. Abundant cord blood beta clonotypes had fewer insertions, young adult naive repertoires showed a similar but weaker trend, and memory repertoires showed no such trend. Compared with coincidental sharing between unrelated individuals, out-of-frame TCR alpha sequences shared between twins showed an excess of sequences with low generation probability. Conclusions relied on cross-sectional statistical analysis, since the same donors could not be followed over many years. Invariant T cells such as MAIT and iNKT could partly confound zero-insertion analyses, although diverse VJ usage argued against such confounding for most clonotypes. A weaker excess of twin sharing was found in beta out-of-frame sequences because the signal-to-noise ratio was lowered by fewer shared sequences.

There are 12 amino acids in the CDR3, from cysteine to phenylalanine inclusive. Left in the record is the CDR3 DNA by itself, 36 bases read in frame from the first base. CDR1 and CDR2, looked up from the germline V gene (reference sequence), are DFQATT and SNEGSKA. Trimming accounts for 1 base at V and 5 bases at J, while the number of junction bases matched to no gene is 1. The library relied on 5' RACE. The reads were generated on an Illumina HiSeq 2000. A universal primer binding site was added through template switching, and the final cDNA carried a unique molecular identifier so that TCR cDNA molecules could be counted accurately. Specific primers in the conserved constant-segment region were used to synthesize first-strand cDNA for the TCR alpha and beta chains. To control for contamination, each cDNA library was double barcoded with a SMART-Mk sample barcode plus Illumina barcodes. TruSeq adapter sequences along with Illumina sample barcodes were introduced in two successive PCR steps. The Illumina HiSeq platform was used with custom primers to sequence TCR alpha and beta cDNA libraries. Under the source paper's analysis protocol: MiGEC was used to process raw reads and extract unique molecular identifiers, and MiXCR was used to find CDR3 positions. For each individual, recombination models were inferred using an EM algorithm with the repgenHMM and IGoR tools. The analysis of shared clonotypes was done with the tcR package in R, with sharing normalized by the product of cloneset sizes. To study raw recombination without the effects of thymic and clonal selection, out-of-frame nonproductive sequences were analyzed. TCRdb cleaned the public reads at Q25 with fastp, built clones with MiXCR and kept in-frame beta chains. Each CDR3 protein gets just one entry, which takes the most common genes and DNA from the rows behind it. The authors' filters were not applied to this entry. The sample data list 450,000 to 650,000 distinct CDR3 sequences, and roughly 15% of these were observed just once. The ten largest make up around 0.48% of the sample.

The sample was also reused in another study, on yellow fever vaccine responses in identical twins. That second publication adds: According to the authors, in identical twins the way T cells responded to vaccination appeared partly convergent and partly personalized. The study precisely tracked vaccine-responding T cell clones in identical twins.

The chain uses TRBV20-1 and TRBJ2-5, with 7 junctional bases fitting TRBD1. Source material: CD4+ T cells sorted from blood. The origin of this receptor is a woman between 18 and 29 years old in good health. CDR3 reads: CSARVQGETQYF. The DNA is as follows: TGCAGTGCTAGAGTACAGGGGGAGACCCAGTACTTC.